Following are 29 T cell receptor beta chains from one sample sequenced in a study of T cell clonality in common variable immunodeficiency. Study outcomes and limitations: Common variable immunodeficiency TCR beta sequences reportedly had fewer deletions and N-nucleotide insertions.

Some clones are missing from TCRdb's copy, which holds only in-frame ones; the method was immunoSEQ multiplex PCR. The table lists some 16,000 clones, with no singletons. Antigens for these TCRs are unknown. Input material: peripheral blood mononuclear cells. These receptor sequences come from a human donor with common variable immunodeficiency.

This clone was counted ten times or more. The read ends 3 residues shy of where the CDR3 ends; the end is completed using the germline J gene. The rearrangement uses TRBV30 and TRBJ2-7; the match to TRBD1 covers 8 bases. Germline CDR1 reads GTSNPN; CDR2 reads SVGIG (reference sequence). CDR3 length equals 12 residues. Unmatched junction bases numbered 9, after V lost 8 bases and J lost 6 bases. The CDR3 sequence: CAMDRAVSEQYF. Incomplete CDR3 DNA: TGTGCCATGGACAGGGCTGTCTCCGAG. The variable domain in full, with the rest retrieved from reference TRBV30 and TRBJ2-7, is SQTIHQWPATLVQPVGSPLSLECTVEGTSNPNLYWYRQAAGRGLQLLFYSVGIGQISSEVPQNLSASRPQDRQFILSSKKLLLSDSGFYLCAMDRAVSEQYFGPGTRLTVT.

With regard to this clone: The read gets to within 3 residues of the CDR3 end, and the germline J gene fills in the rest. This chain links TRBV7-8 with TRBJ2-7, with TRBD1 as a possible D gene (6 bases). Per the germline V gene, CDR1 is SGHVS and CDR2 is FQNEAQ. This CDR3 comprises 16 residues. V gave up 5 bases and J gave up 1 base, with 18 bases separating them. CDR3 bases read: TGTGCCAGCAGCCTAGGACAGAGAATGATATCCTACGAG. Protein product: CASSLGQRMISYE. The CDR3, in full, reads CASSLGQRMISYEQYF.

The table lists this clone with a few counts. Read data end 3 residues before the CDR3 end; the end is taken from the germline J gene. V and J are TRBV30 and TRBJ2-7; TRBD1 or TRBD2 may be the D gene (6 bases each). V was trimmed by 3 bases and J by 4 bases, leaving 16 bases between them. The CDR3 is made up of 14 amino acids. The germline CDR1 and CDR2 sequences are GTSNPN and SVGIG (reference sequence). CDR3 DNA, as far as it was read: TGTGCCTGGAGAAGCTGGGGAGGACAGTACGAG. Encoded protein: CAWRSWGGQYE. The entire CDR3 is CAWRSWGGQYEQYF. The whole variable domain, remainder taken from reference TRBV30 and TRBJ2-7, is SQTIHQWPATLVQPVGSPLSLECTVEGTSNPNLYWYRQAAGRGLQLLFYSVGIGQISSEVPQNLSASRPQDRQFILSSKKLLLSDSGFYLCAWRSWGGQYEQYFGPGTRLTVT.

This clone was seen a handful of times. The read finishes 3 residues shy of the CDR3 end, and the germline J gene is used to complete it. The chain has TRBV7-9 and TRBJ1-4; no reliable D call. CDR3 length: 15 residues. CDR1 and CDR2 from the germline V gene are SEHNR and FQNEAQ (reference sequence). Trimming stripped 0 bases from V and 3 bases from J, with 8 bases between. CDR3 DNA, as far as it was read: TGTGCCAGCAGCTTAGCCTCCCCGGCTAATGAAAAA. Translated: CASSLASPANEK. The complete CDR3 sequence is CASSLASPANEKLFF.

The CDR3 DNA, read in part, is TGTGCCAGCAGTTACTCGATTTTCCTAGCGGGGGGCTACGAG. It codes for CASSYSIFLAGGYE. The entire CDR3 protein is CASSYSIFLAGGYEQYF. The genes are TRBV6-2 or TRBV6-3 and TRBJ2-7; 11 bases line up with TRBD2. The read finishes 3 residues shy of the CDR3 end, and the germline J gene is used to complete it. The CDR3 covers 17 residues. Germline values: CDR1 MNHEY, CDR2 SVGEGT. The ends lost 0 bases at V and 3 bases at J; junction bases unmatched: 7.

This clone has just a few counts. The read ends 3 residues early relative to the CDR3; the germline J gene fills the gap. The V call is TRBV30, the J call TRBJ1-3; D not certain. Germline CDR1 and CDR2: GTSNPN and SVGIG (reference sequence). Trimming took off 3 bases at V and 6 bases at J, with 18 bases between the two ends. The length of the CDR3 is 15 residues. The chain's CDR3 is CAWSLRTTSINTIYF. The CDR3 bases that were read are TGTGCCTGGAGCCTCCGTACAACGTCGATAAACACC.

Remarks on this clone: The read finishes 3 residues shy of the CDR3 end, and the germline J gene is used to complete it. V usage is TRBV11-3 and J usage is TRBJ2-7, with TRBD1 matching over 7 bases. Germline CDR1 reads SGHNT; CDR2 reads YENEEA. The CDR3 has 13 residues. V was pared by 6 bases and J by 5 bases, with 7 bases of the junction left unmatched. CDR3 sequence: CASSRQGTNEQYF. The CDR3 DNA, read in part, is TGTGCCAGCAGTCGACAGGGTACGAACGAG.

CDR3 DNA, as far as it was read: TGTGCCTGGAGTGTACAGGGGTTGGATGGC. Translation: CAWSVQGLDG. The CDR3 in full is CAWSVQGLDGYTF. The chain links TRBV30 to TRBJ1-2; the match to TRBD1 covers 7 bases. Read data end 3 residues before the CDR3 end; the end is taken from the germline J gene. CDR1 is GTSNPN and CDR2 is SVGIG in the germline V gene (reference sequence). The J segment lost 6 bases and the V segment lost 0 bases, leaving 4 bases of the junction unmatched. The CDR3 is 13 residues long.

By sample share, this clone is medium-sized. The read falls 3 residues short of the CDR3 end, and the missing part is taken from the germline J gene. The chain couples TRBV30 to TRBJ1-2; tentatively, D is TRBD1 (6 bases). Germline CDR1 reads GTSNPN; CDR2 reads SVGIG (reference sequence). V lost 0 bases and J 4 bases, leaving 9 bases between the germline ends. This CDR3 region has 13 residues. The CDR3 sequence is CAWSVGQSYGYTF. Incomplete CDR3 DNA: TGTGCCTGGAGTGTAGGACAGAGCTATGGC.

Only a few counts were recorded for this clone. The CDR3 goes on 3 residues after the read ends, and that part is filled in from the germline J gene. The rearrangement joins TRBV6-1 to TRBJ2-7, with 8 bases fitting TRBD2. The CDR3 has 16 residues. After removal of 4 bases from V and 0 bases from J, the junction contained 8 bases not matched to a gene. The germline V gene has CDR1 MNHNS and CDR2 SASEGT. The sequenced CDR3 bases are TGTGCCAGCAGTGGGGGATTGCGGGGGGCCTCCTACGAG. Its translation is CASSGGLRGASYE. The whole CDR3 protein reads CASSGGLRGASYEQYF.

This clone was counted only a few times. The CDR3 is cut off 3 residues early in the read; its end comes from the germline J gene. This chain links TRBV19 with TRBJ2-3; 15 bases agree with TRBD2. There are 18 residues in the CDR3. The J segment lost 0 bases and the V segment lost 7 bases, leaving 8 bases of the junction unmatched. Per germline, CDR1 LNHDA and CDR2 SQIVND (reference sequence). The CDR3 loop is CASNPGLAGGTSTDTQYF. CDR3 DNA (partial): TGTGCCAGTAACCCGGGACTAGCGGGAGGTACTAGCACAGATACG. The variable domain in full, completed from reference TRBV19 and TRBJ2-3, reads DGGITQSPKYLFRKEGQNVTLSCEQNLNHDAMYWYRQDPGQGLRLIYYSQIVNDFQKGDIAEGYSVSREKKESFPLTVTSAQKNPTAFYLCASNPGLAGGTSTDTQYFGPGTRLTVL.

There are a few counts of this clone. The read finishes 3 residues shy of the CDR3 end, and the germline J gene is used to complete it. The rearrangement links TRBV10-2 to TRBJ2-7; 7 bases match TRBD2. Germline CDR1 is WSHSY and CDR2 is SAAADI. Trimming at V came to 4 bases and at J to 5 bases, leaving 2 bases not matched to a gene. The CDR3 length is 12 residues. CDR3 protein: CASSVGGDEQYF. The CDR3 bases that were read are TGCGCCAGCAGTGTGGGAGGGGACGAG.

In its sample, this clone was seen a few times. The CDR3 goes on 3 residues after the read ends, and that part is filled in from the germline J gene. The J gene is TRBJ2-7, the V gene TRBV30, with D possibly being TRBD1 (6 bases). This CDR3 comprises 15 residues. V was cut by 3 bases and J by 3 bases, with 18 bases left in between. Germline V CDR1 and CDR2: GTSNPN, SVGIG (reference sequence). CDR3 DNA, as far as it was read: TGTGCCTGGAGCTCCAGGGGTTCCTCACTCTACGAG. Amino acid sequence: CAWSSRGSSLYE. The CDR3 in its entirety is CAWSSRGSSLYEQYF.

This clone was seen only a few times. The read terminates 3 residues ahead of where the CDR3 ends, so the germline J gene completes it. The V gene is TRBV7-6, the J gene TRBJ2-7; maybe TRBD1 (6 bases). Germline V gives CDR1 SGHVS, CDR2 FNYEAQ. The CDR3 covers 14 residues. The V gene lost 1 base and the J gene lost 0 bases, with 7 bases spanning the gap. The sequenced CDR3 bases are TGTGCCAGCAGCTTAGACAGGGCCTCCTACGAG. Its protein product is CASSLDRASYE. The complete CDR3 sequence is CASSLDRASYEQYF.

This clone turned up a few times. The CDR3 loop is CASSPGGGNTEAFF. The DNA read from the CDR3 is TGTGCCAGCTCACCAGGGGGGGGGAACACTGAA. This chain uses TRBV18 with TRBJ1-1, with a possible D match to TRBD1 (5 bases). The read halts 3 residues ahead of the CDR3 end, with the missing end drawn from the germline J gene. V lost 2 bases and J 1 base, leaving 8 bases between the germline ends. The CDR3 is 14 amino acids. CDR1 and CDR2 (germline): KGHSH, LQKENI.

With respect to this clone: Coverage ceases 3 residues before the CDR3 finishes, and the germline J gene fills in the end. V usage is TRBV18 and J usage is TRBJ2-3; 11 nucleotides agree with TRBD2. The germline CDR1 and CDR2 sequences are KGHSH and LQKENI. Losses at the gene ends were 1 base for V and 1 base for J; bases not matched to a gene: 1. This CDR3 has 16 amino acids. The CDR3 sequence: CASSPLAGGRTDTQYF. The DNA read from the CDR3 is TGTGCCAGCTCACCACTAGCGGGGGGGCGCACAGATACG.

This clone was counted many times. Read data end 3 residues before the CDR3 end; the end is taken from the germline J gene. This rearrangement joins TRBV28 to TRBJ2-3; maybe TRBD2 (6 bases). This CDR3 is built from 14 residues. V was trimmed by 3 bases and J by 7 bases, leaving 14 bases between them. The germline CDR1 and CDR2 sequences are MDHEN and SYDVKM. The CDR3 spells CASSFGGTRNTQYF. Incomplete CDR3 DNA: TGTGCCAGCAGTTTCGGCGGGACTCGGAATACG.

The sample holds a few counts of this clone. The read stops 3 residues short of the end of the CDR3; the missing end is completed from the germline J gene. The gene calls are TRBV7-6 and TRBJ2-1, with TRBD1 as a possible D gene (5 bases). CDR3 length equals 14 residues. Germline loops: CDR1 SGHVS, CDR2 FNYEAQ. Trimming cost V 5 bases and J 8 bases, with 16 bases left between them. Partial CDR3 DNA: TGTGCCAGCAGCCCTCCAGGGCTTCAGGATGAG. Amino acids: CASSPPGLQDE. Given in full, the CDR3 is CASSPPGLQDEQFF.

This clone appeared many times. Coverage ceases 3 residues before the CDR3 finishes, and the germline J gene fills in the end. The V gene is TRBV5-1, the J gene TRBJ1-1, with 12 bases lining up with TRBD1. Germline CDR1 and CDR2: SGHRS and YFSETQ. This CDR3 comprises 16 residues. Partial CDR3 DNA: TGCGCCAGCAGGACTACCGGCGGGACAGGGGGCTCCAAA. It yields the protein CASRTTGGTGGSK. The CDR3, in full, reads CASRTTGGTGGSKAFF.

As to this clone: The CDR3 end is not reached by the read, which stops 3 residues before it; the germline J gene fills it in. The rearrangement links TRBV29-1 to TRBJ1-2, with D possibly matching TRBD1 (5 bases). This CDR3 is built from 12 residues. Trimming took off 4 bases at V and 0 bases at J, with 6 bases between the two ends. The V gene's germline CDR1 is SQVTM and CDR2 ANQGSEA. Partial CDR3 DNA: TGCAGCGTTGGGGGGGCTAACTATGGC. As protein: CSVGGANYG. The entire CDR3 reads CSVGGANYGYTF.

Many counts were recorded for this clone. Sequencing ends 3 residues short of the CDR3 end; the germline J gene provides the rest. The J gene is TRBJ2-7, the V gene TRBV29-1; 8 bases map to TRBD2. The CDR3 has 16 amino acids. Germline-derived CDR1 and CDR2 are SQVTM and ANQGSEA. The V gene end was trimmed by 5 bases and the J gene end by 0 bases; junction bases not matched to a gene: 12. CDR3 DNA, as far as it was read: TGCAGCGTTCAGGGGATAGAGCGGGGGCTCTCCTACGAG. Its protein is CSVQGIERGLSYE. From start to end, the CDR3 is CSVQGIERGLSYEQYF.

The CDR3 bases that were read are TGTGCCAGCAGCTTAGAGGGGGGGACCTACTACGAG. Residues: CASSLEGGTYYE. The whole CDR3 region reads CASSLEGGTYYEQYF. This chain joins TRBV7-8 and TRBJ2-7, with TRBD2 as a possible D gene (7 bases). The read falls 3 residues short of the CDR3 end, and the missing part is taken from the germline J gene. Deletions cut 1 base from V and 3 bases from J, with 13 bases between. Germline CDR1 SGHVS, CDR2 FQNEAQ. The CDR3 totals 15 residues. The full variable domain, in which reference TRBV7-8 and TRBJ2-7 provide the parts outside the CDR3, is GAGVSQSPRYKVAKRGQDVALRCDPISGHVSLFWYQQALGQGPEFLTYFQNEAQLDKSGLPSDRFFAERPEGSVSTLKIQRTQQEDSAVYLCASSLEGGTYYEQYFGPGTRLTVT.

This clone was found many times. Partial CDR3 DNA: TGCAGCGTCCCCGCCGGGACAGGTTATAACTATGGC. This codes for CSVPAGTGYNYG. The entire CDR3 protein reads CSVPAGTGYNYGYTF. The chain has TRBV29-1 and TRBJ1-2, with TRBD1 matching 8 bases. The read stops 3 residues short of the end of the CDR3; the missing end is completed from the germline J gene. This CDR3 has 15 residues. With V trimmed by 6 bases and J by 1 base, 10 bases remained unmatched. CDR1 is SQVTM, CDR2 ANQGSEA, per germline.

This clone was picked up many times. The CDR3 end lies 3 residues beyond the end of the read and is filled in from the germline J gene. The rearrangement joins TRBV18 to TRBJ2-3, with no clear D. CDR1 and CDR2 (germline): KGHSH, LQKENI. This CDR3 has 15 residues. Trimming took off 1 base at V and 3 bases at J, with 11 bases between the two ends. CDR3 DNA (partial): TGTGCCAGCTCACCACGGGCCGGCGCAACAGATACG. Its protein product is CASSPRAGATDT. The CDR3 in its entirety is CASSPRAGATDTQYF.

This clone showed up just a few times. The read terminates 3 residues ahead of where the CDR3 ends, so the germline J gene completes it. The chain uses TRBV18 and TRBJ2-5, with D maybe TRBD1 (6 bases). The CDR3 covers 15 residues. CDR1 and CDR2 from the germline V gene are KGHSH and LQKENI. V was shortened by 0 bases and J by 0 bases, with 8 bases between the two germline ends. This CDR3 is CASSPPYRDQETQYF. The covered CDR3 bases are TGTGCCAGCTCACCACCGTACAGGGACCAAGAGACC.

About this clone itself: The read falls 3 residues short of the CDR3 end, and the missing part is taken from the germline J gene. The chain uses TRBV7-8 and TRBJ2-4, with 8 bases identical to TRBD2. The CDR3 is made up of 13 amino acids. J gave up 7 bases and V 3 bases, and 2 bases lay outside the gene matches. CDR1 and CDR2 (germline): SGHVS, FQNEAQ. This chain's CDR3 is CASSLGLVNIQYF. The sequenced part of the CDR3 DNA is TGTGCCAGCAGCTTGGGACTAGTTAACATT.

In this sample, this clone turned up a few times. The read terminates 3 residues before the CDR3 end, so the remaining end is supplied by the germline J gene. The chain carries TRBV7-9 and TRBJ1-6; D remains ambiguous. Trimming removed 5 bases from V and 0 bases from J, with 5 bases in between. This CDR3 has 14 residues. Germline loops: CDR1 SEHNR, CDR2 FQNEAQ (reference sequence). CDR3: CASSEASYNSPLHF. The CDR3 DNA, read in part, is TGTGCCAGCAGCGAAGCCTCCTATAATTCACCC.

CDR3 protein: CAWSSWTSGGGKNPNEQFF. CDR3 DNA, as far as it was read: TGTGCCTGGAGTTCCTGGACTAGCGGGGGGGGGAAAAACCCCAATGAG. V and J are TRBV30 and TRBJ2-1; 15 positions match TRBD2. The read is 3 residues too short to cover the CDR3 end, so that end is filled in from the germline J gene. Germline V gene lookup returns CDR1 GTSNPN and CDR2 SVGIG (reference sequence). The trim removed 2 bases at V and 6 bases at J, leaving 14 bases unmatched. The length of the CDR3 is 19 residues. The full variable domain, its missing parts supplied by reference TRBV30 and TRBJ2-1, is SQTIHQWPATLVQPVGSPLSLECTVEGTSNPNLYWYRQAAGRGLQLLFYSVGIGQISSEVPQNLSASRPQDRQFILSSKKLLLSDSGFYLCAWSSWTSGGGKNPNEQFFGPGTRLTVL.

This clone was detected a few times. The DNA ends 3 residues before the CDR3 does, and the rest of the CDR3 is filled in from the germline J gene. The chain carries TRBV6-2 or TRBV6-3 and TRBJ1-2; TRBD1 might be the D (5 bases). The CDR3 spans 14 residues. Per the germline V gene, CDR1 is MNHEY and CDR2 is SVGEGT. V was clipped by 0 bases and J by 3 bases, with 8 bases between them. CDR3 DNA (partial): TGTGCCAGCAGTTACTCGACAGCCCACTATGGC. It specifies CASSYSTAHYG. Given in full, the CDR3 is CASSYSTAHYGYTF.